The rows below give T cell receptor beta chains drawn from one sample of a study of human T cells and chemical hapten exposure. TCRdb re-called the RACE reads with MiXCR, one entry per CDR3 protein. Here the sample spans approximately 260,000 distinct CDR3 sequences, 7.5% to 9% being singletons. Source: whole blood, taken in connection with sensitization to the hapten diphenylcyclopropenone (DPC). Receptor source: a man between 18 and 29 years old with alopecia areata. Some clones in this sample may be carry-over from other donors' samples. Each CDR3 is given with its conserved first and last residue. D genes are given only for firm matches. Only some rows state a clone size, as once, few, many or a class for expanded clones.

d_gene,abundance,v_gene,len,j_gene,CDR3nt,CDR3aa
.,few,TRBV7-9,16,TRBJ2-5,TGTGCCAGCAGCTTAGCCGGGATTTTGGGGCAGGAGACCCAGTACTTC,CASSLAGILGQETQYF
TRBD1,.,TRBV12-3/TRBV12-4,15,TRBJ1-5,TGTGCCAGCAGTTTTCGAGCGACAGGGGGCCAGCCCCAGCATTTT,CASSFRATGGQPQHF
.,.,TRBV29-1,18,TRBJ2-7,TGCAGCGTTGTGTTTGTGCCTACCGGGCGCCCACACTCCTACGAGCAGTACTTC,CSVVFVPTGRPHSYEQYF
.,.,TRBV5-5,14,TRBJ2-3,TGTGCCAGCAGCTGGGGGGGCCCCACAGATACGCAGTATTTT,CASSWGGPTDTQYF
.,many,TRBV4-1,12,TRBJ1-4,TGCGCCAGCAGCCAAGAAACAGGGCTCACGTTTTTT,CASSQETGLTFF
.,.,TRBV28,12,TRBJ1-2,TGTGCCAGCACTCGACAGCAGTATGGCTACACCTTC,CASTRQQYGYTF
.,.,TRBV6-2/TRBV6-3,16,TRBJ2-4,TGTGCCAGCTCCACGGTGGAATCCTTGGAGTATTACATTCAGTACTTC,CASSTVESLEYYIQYF
.,few,TRBV20-1,14,TRBJ2-3,TGCAGTGCTAGAGATGGACGGGGCACAGATACGCAGTATTTT,CSARDGRGTDTQYF
.,.,TRBV4-3,17,TRBJ2-3,TGCGCCAGCAGCCAAGACGCGGTCGGTCCTAGCACAGATACGCAGTATTTT,CASSQDAVGPSTDTQYF
.,.,TRBV6-4,13,TRBJ2-1,TGTGCCAGCAGTGACAAAGCCTCCAATGAGCAGTTCTTC,CASSDKASNEQFF
TRBD2,.,TRBV7-6,18,TRBJ2-1,TGTGCCAGCAGCTTAGACCCATTTGGGGGGGTAACAGGTACTGAGCAGTTCTTC,CASSLDPFGGVTGTEQFF
.,few,TRBV3-1,13,TRBJ1-2,TGTGCCAGCAGCCAAACAGTAGTCTATGGCTACACCTTC,CASSQTVVYGYTF
.,few,TRBV12-3/TRBV12-4,13,TRBJ1-1,TGTGCCAGCACCATCGGGTCGGGCACTGAAGCTTTCTTT,CASTIGSGTEAFF